This T cell receptor (beta chain) was found in a study of blood T cell repertoires in COVID-19. Background on the study: The origin of the acute and convalescent COVID-19 samples was the United States, Italy and Spain. Sources were T cells, B-cell-depleted T cells, or PBMCs; the material itself was cDNA or gDNA.

TCRdb's copy holds only in-frame clones and misses some; the assay was immunoSEQ multiplex PCR. The data hold about 200,000 clones, with around 94% observed a single time. Sequencing input: peripheral blood. This TCR was recovered from a man aged 25-40 years with COVID-19, enrolled during active disease.

The CDR3 loop is CATQQQGESPLHF. The DNA for the CDR3 is TGTGCCACCCAGCAACAGGGAGAGTCACCCCTCCACTTT. The chain employs TRBV10-3 and TRBJ1-6; D possibly corresponds to TRBD1 (6 bases). The V and J ends lost 10 bases and 10 bases respectively, with 17 bases between them. The CDR3 is 13 amino acids. Germline V gene lookup returns CDR1 ENHRY and CDR2 SYGVKD.